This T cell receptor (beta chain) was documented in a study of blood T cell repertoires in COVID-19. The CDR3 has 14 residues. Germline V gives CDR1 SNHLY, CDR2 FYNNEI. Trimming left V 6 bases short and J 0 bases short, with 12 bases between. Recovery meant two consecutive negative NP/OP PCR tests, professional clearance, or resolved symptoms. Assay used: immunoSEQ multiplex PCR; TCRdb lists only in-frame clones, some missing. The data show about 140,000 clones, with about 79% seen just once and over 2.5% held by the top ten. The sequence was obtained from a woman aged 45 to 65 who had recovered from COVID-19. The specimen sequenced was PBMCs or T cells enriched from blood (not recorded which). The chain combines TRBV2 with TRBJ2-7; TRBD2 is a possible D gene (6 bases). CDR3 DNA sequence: TGTGCCAGCAGGCCGGGACTCCGCTCCTACGAGCAGTACTTC. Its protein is CASRPGLRSYEQYF.